This T cell receptor (beta chain) was recorded in a study of patients and donors after allogeneic stem cell transplantation. Looked up from germline, CDR1 is SGDLS and CDR2 is YYNGEE. Trimming stripped 2 bases from V and 1 base from J, with 17 bases between. The CDR3 extends over 17 amino acids. Each CDR3 protein gets one entry after TCRdb re-called the RT-PCR reads with MiXCR. The sample yields around 150,000 distinct CDR3 sequences, about a third seen once. This receptor was identified in a human donor who was either an allogeneic HSCT recipient or a stem cell or donor lymphocyte infusion donor (not recorded which). It is not recorded whose cells these are; they may come from a transplant donor. The chain joins TRBV9 to TRBJ2-3; a weak D match, TRBD1 (6 bases). The sequenced material came from blood, either unsorted or a sorted T cell fraction (not recorded which). This chain's CDR3 is CASSVPLLQGRTDTQYF. CDR3 bases: TGTGCCAGCAGCGTTCCCCTTTTACAGGGACGCACAGATACGCAGTATTTT.